This is a list of T cell receptor beta chains from one sample in a study of blood T cell repertoires in COVID-19. The table came from immunoSEQ multiplex PCR; TCRdb's copy has only in-frame clones and leaves some out. The table shows around 150,000 clones, with 65% to 90% occurring only once. The sample comprised peripheral blood. All receptors derive from a woman aged 45-59 years in a cohort sampled during active or convalescent COVID-19. Both conserved end residues are part of each CDR3. Fields, in order: D gene, V gene, J gene, CDR3 length, clone size, CDR3 protein, CDR3 DNA. The D gene is left open where the match is weak. Clone size is shown for a subset of rows, as once, few, many or a class of expanded clone.

d_gene: NA
v_gene: TRBV7-3
j_gene: TRBJ1-2
len: 18
abundance: NA
CDR3aa: CASSLRVLGSRTDYGYTF
CDR3nt: TGTGCCAGCAGCTTAAGAGTACTTGGGAGCAGAACGGACTATGGCTACACCTTC

d_gene: NA
v_gene: TRBV4-1
j_gene: TRBJ2-1
len: 18
abundance: NA
CDR3aa: CASSQVDMGMASYNEQFF
CDR3nt: TGCGCCAGCAGCCAGGTAGACATGGGTATGGCCTCCTACAATGAGCAGTTCTTC

d_gene: NA
v_gene: TRBV13
j_gene: TRBJ2-5
len: 12
abundance: NA
CDR3aa: CASRGSGETQYF
CDR3nt: TGTGCCAGCCGGGGGTCAGGAGAGACCCAGTACTTC

d_gene: NA
v_gene: TRBV6-1
j_gene: TRBJ2-3
len: 15
abundance: NA
CDR3aa: CASSEGPPGADTQYF
CDR3nt: TGTGCCAGCAGTGAAGGGCCCCCCGGGGCAGATACGCAGTATTTT

d_gene: NA
v_gene: TRBV5-1
j_gene: TRBJ1-6
len: 15
abundance: NA
CDR3aa: CASSPEGGMGSPLHF
CDR3nt: TGCGCCAGCAGCCCAGAAGGGGGAATGGGTTCACCCCTCCACTTT

d_gene: TRBD2
v_gene: TRBV6-5
j_gene: TRBJ2-1
len: 14
abundance: NA
CDR3aa: CASNQAGGLNEQFF
CDR3nt: TGTGCCAGCAACCAAGCGGGGGGCCTGAATGAGCAGTTCTTC

d_gene: NA
v_gene: TRBV6-5
j_gene: TRBJ1-4
len: 14
abundance: NA
CDR3aa: CASRGPSPNEKLFF
CDR3nt: TGTGCCAGCAGGGGGCCCTCCCCAAATGAAAAACTGTTTTTT

d_gene: TRBD1
v_gene: TRBV7-8
j_gene: TRBJ1-5
len: 18
abundance: NA
CDR3aa: CASTPAPRGLGGNQPQHF
CDR3nt: TGTGCCAGCACCCCGGCCCCTAGGGGGCTAGGTGGCAATCAGCCCCAGCATTTT

d_gene: NA
v_gene: TRBV5-1
j_gene: TRBJ1-1
len: 16
abundance: once
CDR3aa: CASSLDRAASNTEAFF
CDR3nt: TGCGCCAGCAGCTTGGACAGGGCAGCCTCGAACACTGAAGCTTTCTTT

d_gene: NA
v_gene: TRBV10-2
j_gene: TRBJ1-5
len: 13
abundance: NA
CDR3aa: CASTDYSNQPQHF
CDR3nt: TGCGCCAGCACAGACTATAGCAATCAGCCCCAGCATTTT

d_gene: NA
v_gene: TRBV4-1
j_gene: TRBJ2-1
len: 19
abundance: once
CDR3aa: CASSQVESVQGWSYNEQFF
CDR3nt: TGCGCCAGCAGCCAAGTGGAGTCGGTTCAGGGGTGGTCCTACAATGAGCAGTTCTTC

d_gene: NA
v_gene: TRBV9
j_gene: TRBJ2-3
len: 15
abundance: NA
CDR3aa: CASSAAQQGTDTQYF
CDR3nt: TGTGCCAGCAGCGCGGCACAACAGGGCACAGATACGCAGTATTTT

d_gene: NA
v_gene: TRBV6-5
j_gene: TRBJ1-1
len: 14
abundance: NA
CDR3aa: CAPTTGRRWTEAFF
CDR3nt: TGTGCTCCGACCACAGGCCGCAGGTGGACTGAAGCTTTCTTT

d_gene: NA
v_gene: TRBV5-1
j_gene: TRBJ1-3
len: 16
abundance: NA
CDR3aa: CASSLAGGYSGNTIYF
CDR3nt: TGCGCCAGCAGCTTGGCTGGGGGCTACTCTGGAAACACCATATATTTT

d_gene: NA
v_gene: TRBV11-1
j_gene: TRBJ1-1
len: 15
abundance: NA
CDR3aa: CASSQLGWANTEAFF
CDR3nt: TGTGCCAGCAGCCAGCTCGGTTGGGCAAACACTGAAGCTTTCTTT

d_gene: NA
v_gene: TRBV9
j_gene: TRBJ2-3
len: 14
abundance: NA
CDR3aa: CASSVDSYTDTQYF
CDR3nt: TGTGCCAGCAGCGTAGATAGCTACACAGATACGCAGTATTTT

d_gene: NA
v_gene: TRBV18
j_gene: TRBJ1-4
len: 14
abundance: NA
CDR3aa: CASSPGKGYEKLFF
CDR3nt: TGTGCCAGCTCACCGGGGAAGGGGTATGAAAAACTGTTTTTT

d_gene: TRBD1
v_gene: TRBV5-1
j_gene: TRBJ1-6
len: 15
abundance: few
CDR3aa: CASSLQGGRNSPLHF
CDR3nt: TGCGCCAGCAGCTTACAGGGGGGTCGTAATTCACCCCTCCACTTT

d_gene: NA
v_gene: TRBV28
j_gene: TRBJ1-6
len: 12
abundance: NA
CDR3aa: CASIQRGSPLHF
CDR3nt: TGTGCCAGCATCCAAAGGGGATCACCCCTCCACTTT

d_gene: NA
v_gene: TRBV7-7
j_gene: TRBJ2-5
len: 17
abundance: NA
CDR3aa: CASSFVRRRGPQETQYF
CDR3nt: TGTGCTAGCAGCTTTGTTCGGCGGCGGGGCCCTCAAGAGACCCAGTACTTC

d_gene: NA
v_gene: TRBV24-1
j_gene: TRBJ1-6
len: 15
abundance: NA
CDR3aa: CATRRVSPYNSPLHF
CDR3nt: TGTGCCACCAGACGGGTTAGCCCCTATAATTCACCCCTCCACTTT

d_gene: NA
v_gene: TRBV29-1
j_gene: TRBJ1-4
len: 12
abundance: NA
CDR3aa: CSVVGGNEKLFF
CDR3nt: TGCAGCGTTGTGGGGGGGAATGAAAAACTGTTTTTT

d_gene: TRBD1
v_gene: TRBV7-3
j_gene: TRBJ2-3
len: 15
abundance: few
CDR3aa: CASSNRQGAGDTQYF
CDR3nt: TGTGCCAGCAGCAACCGACAGGGGGCAGGGGATACGCAGTATTTT

d_gene: NA
v_gene: TRBV7-2
j_gene: TRBJ2-1
len: 14
abundance: NA
CDR3aa: CASSLPGLKTEQFF
CDR3nt: TGTGCCAGCAGCCTGCCGGGACTCAAAACCGAGCAGTTCTTC

d_gene: TRBD2
v_gene: TRBV11-2
j_gene: TRBJ2-3
len: 15
abundance: NA
CDR3aa: CASTLGAGAADTQYF
CDR3nt: TGTGCCAGCACCCTGGGAGCGGGGGCGGCAGATACGCAGTATTTT

d_gene: TRBD1
v_gene: TRBV5-4
j_gene: TRBJ1-2
len: 16
abundance: NA
CDR3aa: CASSLGWTGGVDGYTF
CDR3nt: TGTGCCAGCAGCTTGGGTTGGACAGGGGGCGTCGATGGCTACACCTTC

d_gene: NA
v_gene: TRBV4-2
j_gene: TRBJ2-2
len: 15
abundance: few
CDR3aa: CASSQDAGGTGELFF
CDR3nt: TGTGCCAGCAGCCAAGACGCAGGGGGGACCGGGGAGCTGTTTTTT

d_gene: TRBD1
v_gene: TRBV5-1
j_gene: TRBJ1-6
len: 15
abundance: NA
CDR3aa: CASSPSGTANSPLHF
CDR3nt: TGCGCCAGCAGCCCGTCGGGGACAGCTAATTCACCCCTCCACTTT

d_gene: NA
v_gene: TRBV27
j_gene: TRBJ1-1
len: 14
abundance: once
CDR3aa: CASSLDTYNTEAFF
CDR3nt: TGTGCCAGCAGTTTAGACACCTATAACACTGAAGCTTTCTTT

d_gene: TRBD1
v_gene: TRBV9
j_gene: TRBJ1-2
len: 17
abundance: NA
CDR3aa: CASSVGGRQGINYGYTF
CDR3nt: TGTGCCAGCAGCGTAGGGGGTCGACAGGGGATAAATTATGGCTACACCTTC

d_gene: TRBD1
v_gene: TRBV28
j_gene: TRBJ1-4
len: 16
abundance: NA
CDR3aa: CASSSLQGGTNEKLFF
CDR3nt: TGTGCCAGCAGCTCCTTACAGGGGGGAACTAATGAAAAACTGTTTTTT

d_gene: TRBD1
v_gene: TRBV12-3/TRBV12-4
j_gene: TRBJ1-1
len: 13
abundance: NA
CDR3aa: CASSPGTGGEAFF
CDR3nt: TGTGCCAGCAGTCCCGGGACAGGGGGGGAAGCTTTCTTT

d_gene: TRBD2
v_gene: TRBV24-1
j_gene: TRBJ2-5
len: 14
abundance: NA
CDR3aa: CATRDTSAGETQYF
CDR3nt: TGTGCCACCAGGGATACTAGCGCAGGAGAGACCCAGTACTTC

d_gene: NA
v_gene: TRBV6-2/TRBV6-3
j_gene: TRBJ1-5
len: 16
abundance: NA
CDR3aa: CASSQGWGSGNQPQHF
CDR3nt: TGTGCCAGCAGTCAGGGGTGGGGGTCGGGCAATCAGCCCCAGCATTTT

d_gene: NA
v_gene: TRBV28
j_gene: TRBJ1-5
len: 16
abundance: NA
CDR3aa: CASSSVTEYSNQPQHF
CDR3nt: TGTGCCAGCAGTTCCGTGACAGAGTATAGCAATCAGCCCCAGCATTTT

d_gene: TRBD2
v_gene: TRBV5-5
j_gene: TRBJ2-1
len: 16
abundance: once
CDR3aa: CASSLVVGGFDDEQFF
CDR3nt: TGTGCCAGCAGCTTGGTTGTGGGAGGGTTCGACGATGAGCAGTTCTTC

d_gene: NA
v_gene: TRBV7-8
j_gene: TRBJ2-6
len: 16
abundance: NA
CDR3aa: CASTPLGGSGANVLTF
CDR3nt: TGTGCCAGCACCCCACTAGGGGGTTCGGGGGCCAACGTCCTGACTTTC

d_gene: NA
v_gene: TRBV4-3
j_gene: TRBJ1-3
len: 14
abundance: NA
CDR3aa: CASSQDFLGNTIYF
CDR3nt: TGCGCCAGCAGCCAAGATTTTCTGGGAAACACCATATATTTT

d_gene: NA
v_gene: TRBV6-1
j_gene: TRBJ1-6
len: 14
abundance: NA
CDR3aa: CASSERQARPPLHF
CDR3nt: TGTGCCAGCAGTGAAAGACAGGCCAGGCCACCCCTCCACTTT

d_gene: NA
v_gene: TRBV25-1
j_gene: TRBJ1-2
len: 15
abundance: NA
CDR3aa: CASSVPGRYNYGYTF
CDR3nt: TGTGCCAGCAGCGTTCCAGGGCGCTATAACTATGGCTACACCTTC

d_gene: TRBD2
v_gene: TRBV4-1
j_gene: TRBJ2-7
len: 15
abundance: NA
CDR3aa: CASSQGTGGPVEQYF
CDR3nt: TGCGCCAGCAGCCAAGGAACGGGGGGGCCGGTCGAGCAGTACTTC

d_gene: TRBD2
v_gene: TRBV19
j_gene: TRBJ2-3
len: 18
abundance: NA
CDR3aa: CASSPSPTTSGGWNTQYF
CDR3nt: TGTGCCAGTAGCCCGAGTCCCACGACTAGCGGGGGGTGGAATACGCAGTATTTT

d_gene: TRBD2
v_gene: TRBV2
j_gene: TRBJ2-3
len: 13
abundance: NA
CDR3aa: CASKSGVADTQYF
CDR3nt: TGTGCCAGCAAGAGCGGGGTCGCGGATACGCAGTATTTT

d_gene: NA
v_gene: TRBV30
j_gene: TRBJ2-7
len: 13
abundance: NA
CDR3aa: CALNGGQSYEQYF
CDR3nt: TGTGCCCTTAACGGGGGGCAGTCCTACGAGCAGTACTTC

d_gene: TRBD1
v_gene: TRBV5-1
j_gene: TRBJ2-5
len: 14
abundance: NA
CDR3aa: CASSTGQVGETQYF
CDR3nt: TGCGCCAGCAGCACCGGACAGGTCGGAGAGACCCAGTACTTC

d_gene: NA
v_gene: TRBV6-5
j_gene: TRBJ1-2
len: 14
abundance: NA
CDR3aa: CASSYSSTVRGYTF
CDR3nt: TGTGCCAGCAGTTACTCGTCGACAGTCCGTGGCTACACCTTC

d_gene: TRBD1
v_gene: TRBV4-1
j_gene: TRBJ2-5
len: 14
abundance: NA
CDR3aa: CASSRTGTGGTQYF
CDR3nt: TGCGCCAGCAGCCGAACCGGGACAGGAGGGACCCAGTACTTC

d_gene: NA
v_gene: TRBV12-3/TRBV12-4
j_gene: TRBJ2-5
len: 11
abundance: once
CDR3aa: CASSSTPSQYF
CDR3nt: TGTGCCAGCAGTTCGACTCCCTCCCAGTACTTC

d_gene: NA
v_gene: TRBV18
j_gene: TRBJ2-5
len: 14
abundance: NA
CDR3aa: CASSPPSGQETQYF
CDR3nt: TGTGCCAGCTCACCACCGTCAGGTCAAGAGACCCAGTACTTC

d_gene: NA
v_gene: TRBV5-1
j_gene: TRBJ1-2
len: 14
abundance: NA
CDR3aa: CASSPDTTNYGYTF
CDR3nt: TGCGCCAGCAGCCCCGACACAACCAACTATGGCTACACCTTC

d_gene: TRBD1
v_gene: TRBV3-1/TRBV3-2
j_gene: TRBJ1-6
len: 15
abundance: NA
CDR3aa: CASSQGYRGNSPLHF
CDR3nt: TGTGCCAGCAGCCAAGGGTACAGGGGAAATTCACCCCTCCACTTT

d_gene: NA
v_gene: TRBV2
j_gene: TRBJ2-2
len: 14
abundance: NA
CDR3aa: CASSLILGSGELFF
CDR3nt: TGTGCCAGCAGTTTGATTCTGGGGAGCGGGGAGCTGTTTTTT

d_gene: NA
v_gene: TRBV3-1/TRBV3-2
j_gene: TRBJ2-7
len: 12
abundance: NA
CDR3aa: CASSLGLFEQYF
CDR3nt: TGTGCCAGCAGCCTCGGACTTTTCGAGCAGTACTTC

d_gene: NA
v_gene: TRBV5-1
j_gene: TRBJ1-1
len: 12
abundance: once
CDR3aa: CASSLDGGPAFF
CDR3nt: TGCGCCAGCAGCTTGGACGGGGGGCCAGCTTTCTTT